This T cell receptor (beta chain) was profiled in a study of shared T cell receptors in the human thymus. The V gene lost 6 bases and the J gene lost 2 bases, with 16 bases spanning the gap. The CDR3 has 14 residues. The V gene's germline CDR1 is SQVTM and CDR2 ANQGSEA. Libraries were prepared by immunoSEQ multiplex PCR; TCRdb keeps only in-frame clonotypes and omits some of them. This sample has hundreds of thousands of clones, with approximately 89% found just once. The same data also contributed to another study, on human thymus T cells.

The clonotype originates from a boy under two years old with a congenital heart defect. Material: thymocytes. The chain carries TRBV29-1 and TRBJ2-5, with D perhaps TRBD1 (5 bases). CDR3: CSVGRTTEQETQYF. The CDR3 coding sequence is TGCAGCGTGGGCCGAACGACAGAACAAGAGACCCAGTACTTC.